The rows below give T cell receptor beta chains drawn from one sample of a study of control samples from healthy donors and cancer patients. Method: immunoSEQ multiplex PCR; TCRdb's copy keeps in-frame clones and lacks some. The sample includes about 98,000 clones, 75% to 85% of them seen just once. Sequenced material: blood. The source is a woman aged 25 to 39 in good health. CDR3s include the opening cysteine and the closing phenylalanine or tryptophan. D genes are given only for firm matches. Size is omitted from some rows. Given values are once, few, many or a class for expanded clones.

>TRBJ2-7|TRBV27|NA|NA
CASSALTGRTYEQYF
TGTGCCAGCAGTGCGCTTACAGGGAGGACCTACGAGCAGTACTTC
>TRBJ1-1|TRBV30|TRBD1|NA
CAWSVGQGDTEAFF
TGTGCCTGGAGTGTGGGACAGGGGGACACTGAAGCTTTCTTT
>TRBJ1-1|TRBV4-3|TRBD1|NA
CASSQAQTGRNTEAFF
TGCGCCAGCAGCCAAGCCCAGACAGGGAGGAACACTGAAGCTTTCTTT
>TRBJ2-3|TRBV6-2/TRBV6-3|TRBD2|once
CASSYAGLAGGSTDTQYF
TGTGCCAGCAGTTACGCGGGACTAGCGGGGGGCAGCACAGATACGCAGTATTTT
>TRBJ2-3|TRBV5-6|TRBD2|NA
CASSLSGGTGTDTQYF
TGTGCCAGCAGCTTAAGCGGGGGTACGGGCACAGATACGCAGTATTTT
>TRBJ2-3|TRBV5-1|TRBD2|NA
CASSLSAGGERRGTDTQYF
TGCGCCAGCAGCTTGAGTGCGGGGGGCGAAAGGCGGGGCACAGATACGCAGTATTTT
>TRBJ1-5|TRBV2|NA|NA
CASGGQGPNQPQHF
TGTGCCAGCGGCGGGCAGGGGCCCAATCAGCCCCAGCATTTT
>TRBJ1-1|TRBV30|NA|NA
CAKAGQRSNTEAFF
TGTGCCAAGGCAGGGCAGCGCTCGAACACTGAAGCTTTCTTT
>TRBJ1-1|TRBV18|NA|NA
CASSPKTNTEAFF
TGTGCCAGCTCACCAAAGACGAACACTGAAGCTTTCTTT
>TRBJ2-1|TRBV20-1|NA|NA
CSAISNEQFF
TGCAGTGCTATCAGTAATGAGCAGTTCTTC
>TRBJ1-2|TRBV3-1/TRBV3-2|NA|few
CASSQDPQGRRNGYTF
TGTGCCAGCAGCCAAGATCCTCAGGGTAGAAGGAATGGCTACACCTTC
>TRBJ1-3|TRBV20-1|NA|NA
CSASGVGDTIYF
TGCAGTGCTAGTGGAGTTGGGGACACCATATATTTT
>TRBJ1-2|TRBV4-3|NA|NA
CASSQDPTANYGYTF
TGCGCCAGCAGCCAAGATCCCACTGCTAACTATGGCTACACCTTC
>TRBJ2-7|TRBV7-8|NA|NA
CASSLSWLYEQYF
TGTGCCAGCAGCCTTAGCTGGCTCTACGAGCAGTACTTC
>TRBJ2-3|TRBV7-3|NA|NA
CASSLTTSLSTDTQYF
TGTGCCAGCAGCTTAACGACTAGTCTGTCCACAGATACGCAGTATTTT
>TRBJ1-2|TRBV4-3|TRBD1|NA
CASSQRDRDGYGYTF
TGCGCCAGCAGCCAGAGGGACAGGGACGGCTATGGCTACACCTTC
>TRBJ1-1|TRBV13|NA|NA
CASSLAHYEAFF
TGTGCCAGCAGCTTAGCCCACTATGAAGCTTTCTTT
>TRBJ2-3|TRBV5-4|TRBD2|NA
CASSLGTSGKTDTQYF
TGTGCCAGCAGCCTGGGGACTAGCGGGAAAACAGATACGCAGTATTTT
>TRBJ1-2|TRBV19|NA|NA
CASSSLNYGYTF
TGTGCCAGTAGTAGCCTAAACTATGGCTACACCTTC
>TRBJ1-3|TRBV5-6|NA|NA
CASSLYQGRYGNTIYF
TGTGCCAGCAGCTTGTATCAGGGAAGGTATGGAAACACCATATATTTT
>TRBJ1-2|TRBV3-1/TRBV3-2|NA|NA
CASSPGRSPGGYTF
TGTGCCAGCAGCCCCGGACGGTCCCCGGGTGGCTACACCTTC
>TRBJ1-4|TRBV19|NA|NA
CASSIVGQPNEKLFF
TGTGCCAGTAGTATAGTGGGACAACCTAATGAAAAACTGTTTTTT
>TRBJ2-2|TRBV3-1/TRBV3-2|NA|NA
CASSQAPTGTGELFF
TGTGCCAGCAGCCAAGCTCCAACGGGCACCGGGGAGCTGTTTTTT
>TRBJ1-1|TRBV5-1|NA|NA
CASSQGGRNTEAFF
TGCGCCAGCAGCCAGGGCGGTCGGAACACTGAAGCTTTCTTT
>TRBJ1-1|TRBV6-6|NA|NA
CASRGLGTEAFF
TGTGCCAGCAGGGGCTTGGGGACTGAAGCTTTCTTT
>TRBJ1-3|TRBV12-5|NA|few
CASGLGVSGNTIYF
TGTGCTAGTGGTCTTGGGGTCTCTGGAAACACCATATATTTT
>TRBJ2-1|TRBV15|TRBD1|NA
CATSEPGQIYNEQFF
TGTGCCACCAGTGAACCGGGACAGATATACAATGAGCAGTTCTTC
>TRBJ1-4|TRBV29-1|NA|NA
CSVGTGTNTNEKLFF
TGCAGCGTTGGAACCGGGACAAATACTAATGAAAAACTGTTTTTT
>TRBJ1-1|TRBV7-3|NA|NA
CASSLNSADEAFF
TGTGCCAGCAGCTTAAATTCCGCAGATGAAGCTTTCTTT
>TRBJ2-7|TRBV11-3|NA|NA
CASSLEFRGEQYF
TGTGCCAGCAGCTTAGAATTCCGGGGGGAGCAGTACTTC
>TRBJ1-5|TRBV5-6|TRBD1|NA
CASSLQGAGVGAQPQHF
TGTGCCAGCAGCTTGCAGGGGGCGGGTGTAGGGGCTCAGCCCCAGCATTTT
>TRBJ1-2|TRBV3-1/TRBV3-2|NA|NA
CASSQEVRFQGSGYTF
TGTGCCAGCAGCCAAGAGGTCCGGTTTCAGGGCTCTGGCTACACCTTC
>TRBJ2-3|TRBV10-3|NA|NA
CAIRGAASAGRNTQYF
TGTGCCATCAGGGGTGCGGCGAGCGCGGGCCGGAATACGCAGTATTTT
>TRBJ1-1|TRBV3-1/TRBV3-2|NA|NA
CASSHLENTEAFF
TGTGCCAGCAGCCACCTGGAGAACACTGAAGCTTTCTTT
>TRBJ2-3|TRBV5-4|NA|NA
CASSSQGTGDTQYF
TGTGCCAGCAGCTCTCAGGGTACCGGGGATACGCAGTATTTT
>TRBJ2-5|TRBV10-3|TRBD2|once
CAISDGRGVQETQYF
TGTGCCATCAGCGACGGGCGGGGGGTACAAGAGACCCAGTACTTC
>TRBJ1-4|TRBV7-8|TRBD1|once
CASSSLYGQGGGEKLFF
TGTGCCAGCAGCTCGCTATATGGACAGGGTGGTGGTGAAAAACTGTTTTTT
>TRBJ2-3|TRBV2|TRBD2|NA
CASRELAGGNVDTQYF
TGTGCCAGCAGGGAACTAGCGGGGGGTAATGTAGATACGCAGTATTTT
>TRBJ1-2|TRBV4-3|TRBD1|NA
CASSQDLDRGYGYTF
TGCGCCAGCAGCCAAGATCTAGACAGGGGCTATGGCTACACCTTC
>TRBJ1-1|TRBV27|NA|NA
CASQGVNTEAFF
TGTGCCAGTCAGGGAGTGAACACTGAAGCTTTCTTT
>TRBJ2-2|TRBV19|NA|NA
CASSIIDVGRTGELFF
TGTGCCAGTAGTATTATTGATGTGGGACGCACCGGGGAGCTGTTTTTT
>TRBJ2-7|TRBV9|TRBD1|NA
CASSVNPGQGTGSYEQYF
TGTGCCAGCAGCGTTAACCCGGGACAGGGAACGGGGTCCTACGAGCAGTACTTC
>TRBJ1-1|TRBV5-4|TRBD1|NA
CASSVQGGTEAFF
TGTGCCAGCAGCGTACAGGGGGGCACTGAAGCTTTCTTT
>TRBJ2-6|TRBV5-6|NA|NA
CASSLRPSGANVLTF
TGTGCCAGCAGTCTCAGACCCTCTGGGGCCAACGTCCTGACTTTC
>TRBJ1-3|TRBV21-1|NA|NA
CASSNPWSAGDTIYF
TGTGCCAGCAGCAACCCATGGTCGGCGGGAGACACCATATATTTT
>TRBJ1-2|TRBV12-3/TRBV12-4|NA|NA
CASQRGGYTF
TGTGCCAGCCAGAGGGGCGGCTACACCTTC
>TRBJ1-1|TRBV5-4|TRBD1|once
CASSLQGGTNTEAFF
TGTGCCAGCAGCTTGCAGGGGGGTACGAACACTGAAGCTTTCTTT
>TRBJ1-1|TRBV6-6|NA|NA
CASSIQEANTEAFF
TGTGCCAGCAGTATACAGGAGGCGAACACTGAAGCTTTCTTT
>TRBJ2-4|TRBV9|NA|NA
CASSVELSGIQYF
TGTGCCAGCAGCGTAGAGCTTTCGGGCATTCAGTACTTC
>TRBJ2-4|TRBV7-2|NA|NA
CASSSPRRGAGNIQYF
TGTGCCAGCAGCTCCCCCCGCCGGGGGGCCGGAAACATTCAGTACTTC
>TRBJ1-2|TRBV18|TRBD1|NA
CASSSTGRDYGYTF
TGTGCCAGCTCATCGACAGGGAGGGACTATGGCTACACCTTC
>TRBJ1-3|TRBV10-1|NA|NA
CASSEGMGNTIYF
TGCGCCAGCAGTGAAGGGATGGGAAACACCATATATTTT
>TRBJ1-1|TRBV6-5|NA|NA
CASNHRDTEAFF
TGTGCCAGCAATCACAGAGACACTGAAGCTTTCTTT